This T cell receptor (beta chain) was documented in a study of T-cell memory formation after mild COVID-19. On the study more broadly: TCR clusters were mostly donor specific.

Constant-segment-primed 5'RACE gave TCR alpha and TCR beta cDNA libraries with sample barcodes and UMIs. TCRdb used MiXCR to reprocess the 5' RACE reads, holding one entry per CDR3 protein. The data contain 400,000 to 550,000 distinct CDR3 sequences, roughly 23% of them singletons. Looked up from germline, CDR1 is SGHRS and CDR2 is YFSETQ. This CDR3 has 15 residues. V dropped 0 bases and J dropped 1 base, with 10 bases sitting between them. Study-level results: CD4/CD8 balance characterized clones contracting day 15 to 85, and CD4+ skew characterized later expanders.

The sample holds a few counts of this clonotype. Its antigen remains unknown. The receptor was derived from an adult woman who had mild COVID-19 (a few samples of this study predate the infection). Cell type and time point are not known. This rearrangement joins TRBV5-1 to TRBJ1-1; D remains unclear. Specimen: PBMCs or a T cell subset sorted from them (not recorded which). The CDR3 sequence is CASSLDYPGNTEAFF. The CDR3 coding sequence is TGCGCCAGCAGCTTGGACTATCCCGGGAACACTGAAGCTTTCTTT.